Listed here are 6 T cell receptor beta chains from one sample, sequenced in a study of T cell responses to AZD1222 COVID-19 vaccine. The protocol was immunoSEQ multiplex PCR, while the TCRdb copy is restricted to in-frame clones and leaves out a portion. The data contain tens of thousands of clones, around 85% of them singletons. The sample here was peripheral blood, taken on day 0 of AZD1222 vaccination. These receptors were collected from an adult in good health.

V and J are TRBV4-1 and TRBJ1-4; D remains unclear. The germline CDR1 and CDR2 sequences are MGHRA and YSYEKL. The CDR3 contains 15 residues. The V end was cut by 0 bases, the J end by 4 bases, with 9 bases between. This CDR3 is CASSQEWQYNEKLFF. The CDR3 DNA reads TGCGCCAGCAGCCAAGAATGGCAGTATAATGAAAAACTGTTTTTT.

The rearrangement uses TRBV15 and TRBJ2-1; the D gene could be TRBD1 or TRBD2 (7 bases each). The CDR3 consists of 14 residues. CDR1 and CDR2 from the germline V gene are LNHNV and YYDKDF (reference sequence). Trimming cost V 8 bases and J 5 bases, with 16 bases left between them. This CDR3 is CATYSRGGDNEQFF. The CDR3 DNA sequence: TGTGCCACCTATAGCAGGGGGGGTGACAATGAGCAGTTCTTC.

Here the CDR3 reads CAIMGQIYGYTF. The CDR3 DNA reads as TGTGCCATCATGGGACAGATCTATGGCTACACCTTC. The genes are TRBV10-3 and TRBJ1-2; 7 bases map to TRBD1. CDR3 size: 12 residues. The J segment lost 4 bases and the V segment lost 7 bases, leaving 3 bases of the junction unmatched. Germline V gene data show CDR1 as ENHRY and CDR2 as SYGVKD.

The genes are TRBV20-1 and TRBJ1-2, with unresolved D. The CDR3 has 10 residues. Germline-derived CDR1 and CDR2 are DFQATT and SNEGSKA (reference sequence). V was trimmed by 1 base and J by 5 bases, leaving 2 bases between them. CDR3 DNA: TGCAGTGCTAGAGTTTATGGCTACACCTTC. Protein sequence: CSARVYGYTF.

The gene calls are TRBV21-1 and TRBJ2-7. TRBV21-1 is marked as a pseudogene. The CDR3 has 17 amino acids. DNA for the CDR3: TGTGCCAGCAGCAGAGCGTCATCCCGGGGGCATTCCTACGAGCAGTACTTC. Translating gives CASSRASSRGHSYEQYF.

A note on this clone: Sequence at one end of the junction differs from germline and may be a read error. This rearrangement joins TRBV6-5 to TRBJ1-1; no clear D gene. The CDR3 length is 12 residues. The germline gives CDR1 MNHEY, CDR2 SVGAGI. CDR3 protein: CAGSKQLTEAFF. DNA for the CDR3: TGTGCCGGCAGCAAACAACTGACTGAAGCTTTCTTT.